These T cell receptor beta chains were read from a single sample in a study of OX40 agonist ivuxolimab in advanced cancers. Libraries were prepared by immunoSEQ multiplex PCR; TCRdb keeps only in-frame clonotypes and omits some of them. The sample holds approximately 89,000 clones, about 91% seen once. The sequences come from CD4+ or CD8+ T cells sorted from blood, collected in a trial of the OX40 agonist ivuxolimab. All receptors come from an adult with an advanced solid tumor such as melanoma, head and neck, liver or kidney cancer. Both conserved end residues are part of each CDR3. Fields, in order: D gene, J gene, V gene, CDR3 DNA, CDR3 protein. D genes are given only for firm matches.

>TRBD2|TRBJ2-1|TRBV4-2
TGTGCCAGCAGCCAAGGGACTAGTCCCCGGGCTAATGAGCAGTTCTTC
CASSQGTSPRANEQFF
>NA|TRBJ1-5|TRBV4-1
TGCGCCAGCAGCCAGGGCCTACAGGGAAAACAGCCCCAGCATTTT
CASSQGLQGKQPQHF
>TRBD2|TRBJ2-1|TRBV28
TGTGCCAGCAGCGGGACTAGCGGGAGTATCTATGAGCAGTTCTTC
CASSGTSGSIYEQFF
>NA|TRBJ2-5|TRBV5-6
TGTGCCAGCAGCGCCGGGACTTTGAGGGAGACCCAGTACTTC
CASSAGTLRETQYF
>NA|TRBJ2-2|TRBV19
TGTGCCAGTAGATACAGGACCGGGGAGCTGTTTTTT
CASRYRTGELFF
>NA|TRBJ2-3|TRBV9
TGTGCCAGCAGCTCCGGTTGGAAGTCAGATACGCAGTATTTT
CASSSGWKSDTQYF
>NA|TRBJ1-3|TRBV5-1
TGCGCCAGCGCCGGGCCTGGCGGAAACACCATATATTTT
CASAGPGGNTIYF
>TRBD2|TRBJ2-7|TRBV5-6
TGTGCCAGCAGCTGGTCCTGGGGGAGGGCCCCCTACGAGCAGTACTTC
CASSWSWGRAPYEQYF
>NA|TRBJ2-5|TRBV6-1
TGTGCCAGCAGTGAAGTCACAGGGCCCCAAGAGACCCAGTACTTC
CASSEVTGPQETQYF
>TRBD2|TRBJ2-1|TRBV30
TGTGCCTGGAGTTCCACTAGCGGGAGCTCCTACAATGAGCAGTTCTTC
CAWSSTSGSSYNEQFF
>NA|TRBJ2-5|TRBV2
TGTGCCAGCAGTGGGCGCGTGGGCCAGAAAGAGACCCAGTACTTC
CASSGRVGQKETQYF
>NA|TRBJ2-5|TRBV28
TGTGCCAGCAGTGCACAGAAAGAGACCCAGTACTTC
CASSAQKETQYF
>TRBD2|TRBJ2-1|TRBV2
TGTGCCAGCAGTGAAGTTGGGACTAGCGGCAATGAGCAGTTCTTC
CASSEVGTSGNEQFF
>NA|TRBJ1-5|TRBV25-1
TGTGCCAGCAGTGAGGGGGGACGTTATAGCAATCAGCCCCAGCATTTT
CASSEGGRYSNQPQHF
>NA|TRBJ2-5|TRBV29-1
TGCAGCGGAGGCAGGGCTGGAGAGACCCAGTACTTC
CSGGRAGETQYF